The TCR beta chain described here comes from a study of shared clonotypes between healthy human individuals. Germline loops: CDR1 SGHNT, CDR2 YENEEA. The CDR3 contains 15 residues. With V trimmed by 4 bases and J by 2 bases, 5 bases remained unmatched. Libraries were prepared by immunoSEQ multiplex PCR; TCRdb keeps only in-frame clonotypes and omits some of them. The sample has some 1 million clones; 65% to 75% are singletons. The sequence came from a man between 18 and 29 years old in good health. The chain combines TRBV11-3 with TRBJ2-3; 8 nucleotides agree with TRBD1. The sample was memory CD4+ T cells sorted from blood. As for subset: CD45RA-negative fraction. CDR3: CASSSGQGPTDTQYF. The CDR3 DNA reads TGTGCCAGCAGCTCCGGACAGGGCCCCACAGATACGCAGTATTTT. Together with reference TRBV11-3 and TRBJ2-3, the CDR3 gives the full variable domain: EAGVVQSPRYKIIEKKQPVAFWCNPISGHNTLYWYLQNLGQGPELLIRYENEEAVDDSQLPKDRFSAERLKGVDSTLKIQPAELGDSAVYLCASSSGQGPTDTQYFGPGTRLTVL.